The 32 T cell receptor beta chains below were found in one sample sequenced in a study of CD8+ T cells in alopecia areata. Sample treatment: oral pan-JAK inhibitor, 5-10 mg twice daily. RNA extraction was followed by reverse transcription into cDNA, which acted as the sequencing template. The assay was immunoSEQ multiplex PCR, and TCRdb's table has in-frame clones only and misses some. The sample has 180,000 or so clones; roughly 50% are singletons. This specimen was CD8+ T cells sorted from blood, taken at week 24, from a patient treated with tofacitinib. The receptors come from a human donor with alopecia areata.

V usage is TRBV5-1 and J usage is TRBJ1-5; 9 nucleotides agree with TRBD1. V lost 2 bases and J lost 5; bases outside the gene matches: 2. Germline V lookup: CDR1 SGHRS, CDR2 YFSETQ. The CDR3 has 14 amino acids. The CDR3 DNA reads as TGCGCCAGCAGCTTAGACAGGGGGGATCAGCCCCAGCATTTT. Translating gives CASSLDRGDQPQHF. The variable domain in full, completed from reference TRBV5-1 and TRBJ1-5, reads KAGVTQTPRYLIKTRGQQVTLSCSPISGHRSVSWYQQTPGQGLQFLFEYFSETQRNKGNFPGRFSGRQFSNSRSEMNVSTLELGDSALYLCASSLDRGDQPQHFGDGTRLSIL.

Only a few counts were recorded for this clone. This chain joins TRBV29-1 and TRBJ1-2, with D tentatively TRBD1 (6 bases). The CDR3 is made up of 12 amino acids. V lost 4 bases and J 5 bases, leaving 11 bases between the germline ends. Germline-derived CDR1 and CDR2 are SQVTM and ANQGSEA. DNA of the CDR3: TGCAGCGTTGGGCAGGGGTTTTATGGCTACACCTTC. Protein product: CSVGQGFYGYTF.

The rearrangement joins TRBV6-5 to TRBJ1-2; 9 bases map to TRBD1. The length of the CDR3 is 13 residues. Germline loops: CDR1 MNHEY, CDR2 SVGAGI. Trimming took 5 bases from V and 8 from J; bases not matched to a gene: 6. The CDR3 DNA follows: TGTGCCAGCAGTCCGGGACAGGGCGGCGGCTACACCTTC. Its protein product is CASSPGQGGGYTF.

This chain joins TRBV11-2 and TRBJ2-7, with 7 bases that match TRBD1. Germline V gives CDR1 SGHAT, CDR2 FQNNGV. V shed 3 bases, J shed 4 bases, and the junction held 3 bases outside the gene matches. The CDR3 consists of 13 residues. The CDR3 region is CASSLGRGYEQYF. CDR3 DNA: TGTGCCAGCAGCTTGGGCAGGGGGTACGAGCAGTACTTC. Complete variable domain (other parts from reference TRBV11-2 and TRBJ2-7): EAGVAQSPRYKIIEKRQSVAFWCNPISGHATLYWYQQILGQGPKLLIQFQNNGVVDDSQLPKDRFSAERLKGVDSTLKIQPAKLEDSAVYLCASSLGRGYEQYFGPGTRLTVT.

This chain links TRBV4-3 with TRBJ2-7; 7 bases agree with TRBD2. Trimming took 1 base from V and 0 from J; bases not matched to a gene: 6. CDR1 and CDR2 (germline): LGHNA, YSLEER. CDR3 length equals 16 residues. CDR3 DNA: TGCGCCAGCAGCCAAGGGGGCCCGGGGGGCTCCTACGAGCAGTACTTC. It translates to CASSQGGPGGSYEQYF.

The chain couples TRBV9 to TRBJ2-3, with D hard to call. V was cut by 0 bases and J by 5 bases, with 7 bases left in between. Looked up from germline, CDR1 is SGDLS and CDR2 is YYNGEE. This CDR3 contains 13 residues. DNA for the CDR3: TGTGCCAGCAGCGTAGATGGTGGAGATACGCAGTATTTT. Amino acids: CASSVDGGDTQYF.

This rearrangement joins TRBV2 to TRBJ2-7, with 9 bases lining up with TRBD2. Germline V gene data show CDR1 as SNHLY and CDR2 as FYNNEI. V lost 4 bases and J lost 2; bases outside the gene matches: 9. There are 16 residues in the CDR3. The DNA of the CDR3 is TGTGCCAGCAGTGGGGCCCTAGCGGGGATAACCTACGAGCAGTACTTC. Translation: CASSGALAGITYEQYF.

The chain employs TRBV9 and TRBJ1-1; the D is unclear. Looked up from germline, CDR1 is SGDLS and CDR2 is YYNGEE. There are 14 residues in the CDR3. Trimming shortened V by 0 bases and J by 1 base, and 7 bases separated the two germline ends. This CDR3 reads CASSVGRKNTEAFF. DNA of the CDR3: TGTGCCAGCAGCGTAGGCAGAAAGAACACTGAAGCTTTCTTT.

V is TRBV7-3 and J is TRBJ1-6; a possible D gene is TRBD1 (5 bases). With 5 bases removed from V and 8 bases from J, the gap between germline ends came to 10 bases. Germline V gene sequence: CDR1 SGHTA, CDR2 FQGTGA. The CDR3 consists of 13 residues. CDR3 sequence: CASSEDTYSPLHF. The CDR3, as DNA: TGTGCCAGCAGCGAGGACACCTATTCACCCCTCCACTTT.

V and J are TRBV4-3 and TRBJ2-5; perhaps TRBD2 as D (6 bases). CDR3 length: 15 amino acids. The germline V gene has CDR1 LGHNA and CDR2 YSLEER. V was clipped by 4 bases and J by 2 bases, with 14 bases between them. The CDR3 here is CASSPKISGQETQYF. In DNA, the CDR3 is TGCGCCAGCAGCCCAAAAATTAGCGGACAAGAGACCCAGTACTTC.

The chain employs TRBV5-1 and TRBJ2-2; D is undetermined. Trimming cost V 2 bases and J 3 bases, with 8 bases left between them. CDR1 is SGHRS, CDR2 YFSETQ, per germline. The CDR3 has 14 amino acids. CDR3 loop: CASSFYGDTGELFF. The CDR3 DNA reads as TGCGCCAGCAGCTTCTACGGCGACACCGGGGAGCTGTTTTTT.

The chain recombines TRBV10-3 with TRBJ2-7, with D perhaps TRBD1 (6 bases). CDR3 size: 14 residues. Germline CDR1 is ENHRY and CDR2 is SYGVKD. V shed 3 bases and J shed 0 bases, with 9 bases lying between them. CDR3 coding DNA: TGTGCCATCAGTGACGAGGACAGCTCCTACGAGCAGTACTTC. Its translation is CAISDEDSSYEQYF.

The genes are TRBV4-3 and TRBJ2-7; unclear D gene. The CDR3 spans 14 residues. Trimming removed 2 bases at V and 0 bases at J, with 8 bases between. The germline V gene encodes CDR1 LGHNA and CDR2 YSLEER. CDR3 amino acids: CASSQTSSSYEQYF. CDR3 nucleotide sequence: TGCGCCAGCAGCCAAACGAGCAGCTCCTACGAGCAGTACTTC.

The J gene is TRBJ2-7, the V gene TRBV29-1; 11 bases line up with TRBD1. Germline V gives CDR1 SQVTM, CDR2 ANQGSEA. The J segment lost 1 base and the V segment lost 1 base, leaving 6 bases of the junction unmatched. CDR3 length equals 16 residues. The chain's CDR3 is CSVEGEGQGESYEQYF. CDR3 DNA: TGCAGCGTTGAAGGGGAGGGACAGGGGGAGTCCTACGAGCAGTACTTC.

The V call is TRBV10-3, the J call TRBJ2-1; 8 bases are a match to TRBD2. This CDR3 is built from 14 residues. Losses at the gene ends were 6 bases for V and 8 bases for J; bases not matched to a gene: 9. The V gene's germline CDR1 is ENHRY and CDR2 SYGVKD. For the CDR3, the DNA is TGTGCCATCAGGATCACGGGGGGGAGGGATGAGCAGTTCTTC. Amino acid sequence: CAIRITGGRDEQFF.

In this sample, this clone turned up a few times. V and J are TRBV11-2 and TRBJ2-2; 8 bases line up with TRBD1. Per germline, CDR1 SGHAT and CDR2 FQNNGV. V shed 3 bases, J shed 9 bases, and the junction held 15 bases outside the gene matches. This CDR3 comprises 17 residues. The CDR3 DNA is TGTGCCAGCAGCTTCGACGCTAAAAAGGACAGGGAAAGGGAGCTGTTTTTT. Residues: CASSFDAKKDRERELFF.

This chain's CDR3 is CASRPFVVQETQYF. CDR3 DNA sequence: TGTGCCAGCAGACCCTTCGTGGTCCAAGAGACCCAGTACTTC. The J gene is TRBJ2-5, the V gene TRBV28; D not resolved. Germline CDR1 reads MDHEN; CDR2 reads SYDVKM. The ends were cut back, 6 bases at V and 1 base at J, with 12 bases in the middle. CDR3 length: 14 residues.

This clone came up a few times. V gene TRBV29-1 combines with J gene TRBJ2-3; D gene unclear. V was trimmed by 1 base and J by 2 bases, leaving 7 bases between them. Per the germline V gene, CDR1 is SQVTM and CDR2 is ANQGSEA. This CDR3 region has 13 residues. In nucleotides, the CDR3 is TGCAGCGTTGAAGGGCAGACCACAGATACGCAGTATTTT. Its protein is CSVEGQTTDTQYF.

This clone was observed a few times. The CDR3 region has the DNA TGCGCCAGCATCGGGGGGCGAGAGTCGAAGACCCAGTACTTC. It translates to CASIGGRESKTQYF. V and J are TRBV5-1 and TRBJ2-5; the D gene is possibly TRBD2 (7 bases). Germline-derived CDR1 and CDR2 are SGHRS and YFSETQ. Trimming removed 6 bases from V and 6 bases from J, with 18 bases in between. The CDR3 contains 14 residues.

The chain uses TRBV6-6 and TRBJ2-7; tentatively, D is TRBD1 (6 bases). Per the germline V gene, CDR1 is MNHNY and CDR2 is SVGAGI (reference sequence). CDR3 length: 13 amino acids. The V end was cut by 8 bases, the J end by 0 bases, with 11 bases between. The CDR3 DNA sequence: TGTGCCAGCCACAGGGAGAGCTCCTACGAGCAGTACTTC. Translated, it gives CASHRESSYEQYF.

The chain combines TRBV9 with TRBJ1-5, with TRBD1 matching 8 bases. The length of the CDR3 is 14 residues. Looked up from germline, CDR1 is SGDLS and CDR2 is YYNGEE. The trim removed 4 bases at V and 4 bases at J, leaving 4 bases unmatched. The CDR3 DNA reads TGTGCCAGCAGCCCCAGGACAGGGAATCAGCCCCAGCATTTT. Amino acid sequence: CASSPRTGNQPQHF.

This chain uses TRBV29-1 with TRBJ2-7; D uncertain. Germline lookup yields CDR1 SQVTM and CDR2 ANQGSEA. This CDR3 contains 11 residues. V lost 3 bases and J lost 9, with 12 bases in between. The chain's CDR3 is CSVDNPPGQYF. CDR3 in DNA: TGCAGCGTTGATAACCCTCCTGGGCAGTACTTC.

In its sample, this clone was seen a few times. The likely explanation is a read error, given a far larger clone one base away. The identical CDR3 is also encoded by other nucleotide sequences in the sample. The chain employs TRBV7-8 and TRBJ2-2; no firm D call. Per germline, CDR1 SGHVS and CDR2 FQNEAQ. This CDR3 is built from 13 residues. V lost 2 bases to trimming and J lost 5 bases, with 6 bases between them. In DNA, the CDR3 is TGTGCCAGCAGCTTAATCGGGACCGGGGAGCTGTTTTTT. Translated, it gives CASSLIGTGELFF.

This clone was seen a handful of times. This chain links TRBV30 with TRBJ2-3; D is perhaps TRBD1 (6 bases). This CDR3 region has 11 residues. CDR1 is GTSNPN and CDR2 is SVGIG in the germline V gene (reference sequence). V was shortened by 0 bases and J by 8 bases, with 6 bases between the two germline ends. CDR3 nucleotide sequence: TGTGCCTGGAGTGTGGACAGTACGCAGTATTTT. It specifies CAWSVDSTQYF. The full variable domain, completed using reference TRBV30 and TRBJ2-3, is SQTIHQWPATLVQPVGSPLSLECTVEGTSNPNLYWYRQAAGRGLQLLFYSVGIGQISSEVPQNLSASRPQDRQFILSSKKLLLSDSGFYLCAWSVDSTQYFGPGTRLTVL.

The V call is TRBV7-2, the J call TRBJ2-5; 8 nucleotides align to TRBD2. Germline CDR1 reads SGHTA; CDR2 reads FQGNSA. This CDR3 region has 14 residues. V lost 5 bases to trimming and J lost 4 bases; unmatched junction nucleotides: 6. In nucleotides, the CDR3 is TGTGCCAGCAGCGACCGGGGGGGCGGAGAGACCCAGTACTTC. This gives the protein CASSDRGGGETQYF.

This clone has just a few counts. The chain has TRBV6-1 and TRBJ1-2; the D gene is possibly TRBD1 (6 bases). The CDR3 length is 14 residues. The V gene lost 11 bases and the J gene lost 3 bases, with 19 bases spanning the gap. The germline gives CDR1 MNHNS, CDR2 SASEGT. CDR3 nucleotides: TGTGCCGCCGGATTCAGGGGATCGGACTATGGCTACACCTTC. Protein: CAAGFRGSDYGYTF.

J is TRBJ2-5 and V is TRBV9, with no clear D. Germline V gives CDR1 SGDLS, CDR2 YYNGEE. Trimming shortened V by 2 bases and J by 1 base, and 12 bases separated the two germline ends. This CDR3 is built from 15 residues. CDR3 sequence: CASSVSQASQETQYF. Here the CDR3 DNA reads TGTGCCAGCAGCGTTTCCCAGGCCTCCCAAGAGACCCAGTACTTC.

This clone was picked up a small number of times. V and J are TRBV29-1 and TRBJ2-1, with 9 bases matching TRBD1. Germline lookup yields CDR1 SQVTM and CDR2 ANQGSEA. The J segment lost 4 bases and the V segment lost 4 bases, leaving 11 bases of the junction unmatched. CDR3 length equals 16 residues. Here the CDR3 DNA reads TGCAGCGTTGCGAGACGGGACAGGGAAAAATACAATGAGCAGTTCTTC. The encoded protein is CSVARRDREKYNEQFF.

The chain is built from TRBV30 and TRBJ1-2; D is possibly TRBD1 (6 bases). The germline V gene has CDR1 GTSNPN and CDR2 SVGIG (reference sequence). CDR3 length: 11 residues. The V gene lost 5 bases and the J gene lost 6 bases, with 10 bases spanning the gap. Here the CDR3 DNA reads TGTGCCTGGGGACCAGGGGATGGCTACACCTTC. It codes for CAWGPGDGYTF.

This chain links TRBV27 with TRBJ2-7, with D hard to call. Germline CDR1 is MNHEY and CDR2 is SMNVEV (reference sequence). Trimming removed 6 bases at V and 3 bases at J, with 21 bases between. The CDR3 has 16 residues. CDR3 sequence reads: CASSPSAGPRNYEQYF. The CDR3 DNA is TGTGCCAGCAGCCCCTCCGCCGGGCCACGTAACTACGAGCAGTACTTC.

J is TRBJ2-7 and V is TRBV28; D possibly corresponds to TRBD1 (6 bases). The V gene lost 5 bases and the J gene lost 0 bases, with 11 bases spanning the gap. This CDR3 comprises 14 residues. Germline CDR1 reads MDHEN; CDR2 reads SYDVKM. CDR3 region: CASSGGGNSYEQYF. The DNA of the CDR3 is TGTGCCAGCAGTGGGGGCGGCAACTCCTACGAGCAGTACTTC. Together with reference TRBV28 and TRBJ2-7, the CDR3 gives the full variable domain: DVKVTQSSRYLVKRTGEKVFLECVQDMDHENMFWYRQDPGLGLRLIYFSYDVKMKEKGDIPEGYSVSREKKERFSLILESASTNQTSMYLCASSGGGNSYEQYFGPGTRLTVT.

This clone occurred once. This chain connects TRBV7-8 to TRBJ2-7; 8 bases agree with TRBD2. The germline V gene encodes CDR1 SGHVS and CDR2 FQNEAQ. J gave up 6 bases and V 1 base, and 14 bases lay outside the gene matches. The CDR3 extends over 17 amino acids. The CDR3 protein is CASSLDLAGGPFGEQYF. DNA for the CDR3: TGTGCCAGCAGCTTAGATTTGGCGGGGGGACCTTTCGGCGAGCAGTACTTC.